The 26 T cell receptor beta chains listed next were all sequenced from one sample in a study of neoadjuvant anti-PD-1 for oral cavity cancer. Assay: immunoSEQ multiplex PCR; the TCRdb copy retains only in-frame clones and omits some. The sample comprises roughly 34,000 clones, approximately 87% of which are singletons, and 3% to 4% rests with the top ten. Source: PBMCs, taken before nivolumab (anti-PD-1) treatment. The receptor source for this set is a person aged 40 to 85 with oral cavity squamous cell carcinoma.

This chain connects TRBV5-1 to TRBJ2-2; TRBD1 matches at 11 bases. This CDR3 is 16 amino acids long. From germline, CDR1 is SGHRS and CDR2 YFSETQ. The ends lost 5 bases at V and 2 bases at J; junction bases unmatched: 5. The CDR3 bases are TGCGCCAGCAGTATAGGACAGGGGGCAAACACCGGGGAGCTGTTTTTT. Amino acids: CASSIGQGANTGELFF.

The rearrangement links TRBV15 to TRBJ2-1; 11 positions match TRBD2. CDR3 length: 17 amino acids. In germline, CDR1 is LNHNV, CDR2 YYDKDF (reference sequence). V lost 0 bases to trimming and J lost 5 bases; unmatched junction nucleotides: 6. DNA for the CDR3: TGTGCCACCAGCAGAGACCTGGGACTAGCGGAAAACAATGAGCAGTTCTTC. It yields the protein CATSRDLGLAENNEQFF.

The chain employs TRBV27 and TRBJ2-7; D possibly corresponds to TRBD1 (6 bases). This CDR3 has 14 residues. V was pared by 5 bases and J by 6 bases, with 17 bases between. Germline lookup yields CDR1 MNHEY and CDR2 SMNVEV (reference sequence). The CDR3 nucleotides are TGTGCCAGCAGTCCAAGACAGGTAACCTCCGAGCAGTACTTC. Translation gives CASSPRQVTSEQYF.

This rearrangement joins TRBV5-5 to TRBJ2-3; D not resolved. Germline V CDR1 and CDR2: SGHKS, YYEKEE (reference sequence). The CDR3 has 15 amino acids. The V end was cut by 2 bases, the J end by 0 bases, with 10 bases between. CDR3 protein: CASSFQATSTDTQYF. DNA of the CDR3: TGTGCCAGCAGCTTCCAGGCAACTAGCACAGATACGCAGTATTTT.

This clone was counted a single time. The J gene is TRBJ1-2, the V gene TRBV9; perhaps TRBD1 as D (5 bases). V lost 1 base to trimming and J lost 8 bases, with 12 bases between them. CDR1 SGDLS and CDR2 YYNGEE come from the germline V gene. The length of the CDR3 is 13 residues. As DNA, the CDR3 is TGTGCCAGCAGCGTAAGGGTGGGGGACGGCTACACCTTC. It is translated as CASSVRVGDGYTF.

The chain recombines TRBV9 with TRBJ1-4; TRBD1 agrees at 8 bases. The germline gives CDR1 SGDLS, CDR2 YYNGEE. There are 15 residues in the CDR3. With 0 bases clipped from V and 8 bases from J, the junction kept 6 bases outside the gene matches. CDR3 in DNA: TGTGCCAGCAGCGTAGGGGACAGGCCTTTAGAAAAACTGTTTTTT. Amino acids: CASSVGDRPLEKLFF.

This clone was seen only once. The chain links TRBV5-6 to TRBJ1-5; D is unresolved. CDR3 length: 15 amino acids. Trimming took off 1 base at V and 0 bases at J, with 8 bases between the two ends. Germline CDR1 is SGHDT and CDR2 is YYEEEE. CDR3 protein: CASSLRRSSNQPQHF. CDR3 coding DNA: TGTGCCAGCAGCTTGAGACGTTCTAGCAATCAGCCCCAGCATTTT. The full variable domain, with the rest looked up from reference TRBV5-6 and TRBJ1-5, is DAGVTQSPTHLIKTRGQQVTLRCSPKSGHDTVSWYQQALGQGPQFIFQYYEEEERQRGNFPDRFSGHQFPNYSSELNVNALLLGDSALYLCASSLRRSSNQPQHFGDGTRLSIL.

The chain combines TRBV29-1 with TRBJ2-6; tentative D call: TRBD1 (5 bases). The germline gives CDR1 SQVTM, CDR2 ANQGSEA. The CDR3 spans 18 residues. The germline V and J ends were trimmed by 4 bases and 0 bases, with 19 bases remaining between them. The CDR3 bases are TGCAGCGTTGGGTTGTCATGGGGCTCCAACTCTGGGGCCAACGTCCTGACTTTC. It encodes CSVGLSWGSNSGANVLTF.

The rearrangement joins TRBV28 to TRBJ2-3; D is unresolved. The germline V and J ends were trimmed by 2 bases and 0 bases, with 9 bases remaining between them. The V gene's germline CDR1 is MDHEN and CDR2 SYDVKM. The CDR3 spans 15 residues. CDR3 amino acids: CASSLGLGSTDTQYF. The CDR3 region has the DNA TGTGCCAGCAGTTTAGGGTTAGGAAGCACAGATACGCAGTATTTT.

The J gene is TRBJ2-1, the V gene TRBV5-4; 8 positions agree with TRBD1. Trimming at V came to 1 base and at J to 8 bases, leaving 8 bases not matched to a gene. CDR3 size: 15 residues. Germline CDR1 is SGHNT and CDR2 is YYREEE (reference sequence). CDR3 protein: CASSLSADRVHEQFF. CDR3 sequence (DNA): TGTGCCAGCAGCTTGAGTGCGGACAGGGTCCATGAGCAGTTCTTC.

The rearrangement uses TRBV6-1 and TRBJ2-3, with no clear D. CDR3 length: 10 amino acids. Germline loops: CDR1 MNHNS, CDR2 SASEGT. Deletions cut 7 bases from V and 9 bases from J, with 8 bases between. The CDR3 here is CASIADTQYF. Here the CDR3 DNA reads TGTGCCAGCATAGCTGACACGCAGTATTTT.

The chain carries TRBV7-9 and TRBJ2-2; D gene ambiguous. The V end lost 7 bases, the J end lost 1 base, and 7 bases lay between the germline ends. This CDR3 has 13 residues. Germline lookup yields CDR1 SEHNR and CDR2 FQNEAQ (reference sequence). The CDR3 region is CASTPGNTGELFF. CDR3 bases: TGTGCCAGCACCCCCGGGAACACCGGGGAGCTGTTTTTT.

This clone appeared once. This chain connects TRBV4-3 to TRBJ2-7; TRBD1 agrees at 9 bases. After removal of 3 bases from V and 3 bases from J, the junction contained 15 bases not matched to a gene. The CDR3 runs to 18 residues. CDR1 and CDR2 (germline): LGHNA, YSLEER. The CDR3 region is CASSQGRGGQGLIYEQYF. CDR3 DNA sequence: TGCGCCAGCAGCCAGGGCCGAGGGGGACAGGGTTTAATCTACGAGCAGTACTTC.

There are a few counts of this clone. The rearrangement uses TRBV21-1 and TRBJ1-2. TRBV21-1 counts as a pseudogene. CDR3 length equals 13 residues. CDR3 region: CARDLSRGYGYTF. DNA for the CDR3: TGTGCCAGGGACCTTAGCAGAGGCTATGGCTACACCTTC.

The chain is built from TRBV6-5 and TRBJ1-3; D not resolved. Trimming shortened V by 5 bases and J by 3 bases, and 8 bases separated the two germline ends. CDR1 MNHEY and CDR2 SVGAGI come from the germline V gene. This CDR3 has 13 residues. The CDR3 DNA is TGTGCCAGCAGTAAAGTTGGTGGAAACACCATATATTTT. This sequence encodes CASSKVGGNTIYF.

V is TRBV9 and J is TRBJ2-1; a possible D gene is TRBD2 (5 bases). Per germline, CDR1 SGDLS and CDR2 YYNGEE. The CDR3 is made up of 16 amino acids. V was trimmed by 5 bases and J by 4 bases, leaving 19 bases between them. The CDR3 sequence: CASSESDGVGYNEQFF. In DNA, the CDR3 is TGTGCCAGCAGTGAATCCGACGGGGTAGGATACAATGAGCAGTTCTTC. Complete variable domain (other parts from reference TRBV9 and TRBJ2-1): DSGVTQTPKHLITATGQRVTLRCSPRSGDLSVYWYQQSLDQGLQFLIQYYNGEERAKGNILERFSAQQFPDLHSELNLSSLELGDSALYFCASSESDGVGYNEQFFGPGTRLTVL.

The V and J genes are TRBV27 and TRBJ2-3, with TRBD1 as a possible D gene (6 bases). V lost 3 bases to trimming and J lost 1 base, with 14 bases between them. The CDR3 loop spans 16 amino acids. CDR1 and CDR2 (germline): MNHEY, SMNVEV (reference sequence). The CDR3 is CASSFRGRGGTDTQYF. As DNA, the CDR3 is TGTGCCAGCAGTTTCCGGGGCAGGGGCGGCACAGATACGCAGTATTTT.

The chain joins TRBV6-1 to TRBJ2-2; D is uncertain. The CDR3 is 14 residues long. CDR1 is MNHNS, CDR2 SASEGT, per germline. V lost 4 bases to trimming and J lost 4 bases, with 10 bases between them. The CDR3 reads CASSGGSATGELFF. The CDR3 DNA follows: TGTGCCAGCAGTGGAGGCTCAGCCACCGGGGAGCTGTTTTTT.

The chain is built from TRBV7-2 and TRBJ1-3; D gene unclear. CDR3 length equals 16 residues. V was cut by 1 base and J by 0 bases, with 10 bases left in between. Germline V gene lookup returns CDR1 SGHTA and CDR2 FQGNSA. The CDR3 loop is CASSLGPTGSGNTIYF. DNA of the CDR3: TGTGCCAGCAGCTTAGGTCCGACTGGCTCTGGAAACACCATATATTTT.

This clone was detected only once. The chain employs TRBV19 and TRBJ2-4; D remains ambiguous. There are 14 residues in the CDR3. The germline V gene encodes CDR1 LNHDA and CDR2 SQIVND (reference sequence). Deletions cut 5 bases from V and 0 bases from J, with 8 bases between. Here the CDR3 reads CASSPLRAKNIQYF. For the CDR3, the DNA is TGTGCCAGTAGTCCGTTGAGAGCCAAAAACATTCAGTACTTC.

This sequence joins TRBV14 and TRBJ2-7; 11 bases agree with TRBD1. Unmatched junction bases numbered 5, after V lost 3 bases and J lost 4 bases. This CDR3 comprises 15 residues. The germline V gene encodes CDR1 SGHDN and CDR2 FVKESK. The CDR3 here is CASSHRTGGGYEQYF. CDR3 sequence (DNA): TGTGCCAGCAGCCACCGGACAGGGGGCGGTTACGAGCAGTACTTC.

This chain links TRBV2 with TRBJ2-7; D gene uncertain. CDR3 length equals 13 residues. Germline V gene lookup returns CDR1 SNHLY and CDR2 FYNNEI. V was trimmed by 3 bases and J by 3 bases, leaving 9 bases between them. The CDR3 nucleotides read TGTGCCAGCAGTGAGAAGTCAGTCTACGAGCAGTACTTC. It encodes CASSEKSVYEQYF.

This chain joins TRBV6-6 and TRBJ2-3; 7 bases are shared with TRBD2. CDR1 is MNHNY, CDR2 SVGAGI, per germline (reference sequence). V gave up 6 bases and J gave up 2 bases; unmatched junction bases: 8. The CDR3 consists of 15 residues. The CDR3 reads CASSHLGRATDTQYF. The CDR3 DNA reads as TGTGCCAGCAGCCACCTTGGGAGGGCCACAGATACGCAGTATTTT.

The chain is built from TRBV11-2 and TRBJ2-5; the D is unclear. The germline V gene has CDR1 SGHAT and CDR2 FQNNGV. There are 12 residues in the CDR3. The V gene lost 1 base and the J gene lost 3 bases, with 3 bases spanning the gap. The CDR3 DNA follows: TGTGCCAGCAGCTTAGGGAAAGAGACCCAGTACTTC. Translation: CASSLGKETQYF. Supplemented by reference TRBV11-2 and TRBJ2-5, the full variable domain reads EAGVAQSPRYKIIEKRQSVAFWCNPISGHATLYWYQQILGQGPKLLIQFQNNGVVDDSQLPKDRFSAERLKGVDSTLKIQPAKLEDSAVYLCASSLGKETQYFGPGTRLLVL.

The J gene is TRBJ1-4, the V gene TRBV7-6; unclear D gene. CDR3 length equals 16 residues. Germline-derived CDR1 and CDR2 are SGHVS and FNYEAQ. V was shortened by 1 base and J by 8 bases, with 17 bases between the two germline ends. CDR3 sequence reads: CASSLGFVDLGEKLFF. CDR3 DNA: TGTGCCAGCAGCTTAGGGTTCGTGGACCTGGGGGAAAAACTGTTTTTT.

V is TRBV13 and J is TRBJ1-3; no definite D call. Trimming pared 0 bases from V and 3 bases from J, leaving 6 bases between. The CDR3 length is 14 residues. CDR1 and CDR2 (germline): PRHDT, FYEKMQ (reference sequence). CDR3 DNA sequence: TGTGCCAGCAGCTTAGGGACAAATGGAAACACCATATATTTT. Amino acids: CASSLGTNGNTIYF. The whole variable domain, remainder taken from reference TRBV13 and TRBJ1-3, is AAGVIQSPRHLIKEKRETATLKCYPIPRHDTVYWYQQGPGQDPQFLISFYEKMQSDKGSIPDRFSAQQFSDYHSELNMSSLELGDSALYFCASSLGTNGNTIYFGEGSWLTVV.